This T cell receptor beta chain appears in the sequencing data of a study of blood T cell repertoires in COVID-19. Study as a whole: Samples of COVID-19 (acute and convalescent) were obtained from the United States, Italy and Spain. PBMCs, B-cell-depleted T cells, or T cells provided the cDNA or gDNA that made up the material.

Data came from immunoSEQ multiplex PCR; TCRdb stores just in-frame clones and leaves some out. The data hold about 250,000 clones, with around 89% observed a single time. In terms of age and location, participants ranged from about 18 to 95 years and lived in about two dozen US areas. Symptom resolution, clearance, or two negative PCRs marked donors in Cohort 3 as recovered. J was trimmed by 9 bases and V by 4 bases; bases with no gene match: 9. Germline V gene lookup returns CDR1 MDHEN and CDR2 SYDVKM. CDR3 length: 15 residues. Sequenced material: PBMCs or T cells enriched from blood (not recorded which). The sequence derives from a woman aged 45-65 years who had recovered from COVID-19. The V and J genes are TRBV28 and TRBJ2-1; TRBD2 agrees at 10 bases. CDR3 residues: CASSSRTSGRVEQFF. CDR3 DNA sequence: TGTGCCAGCAGTTCGAGGACTAGCGGAAGGGTTGAGCAGTTCTTC.